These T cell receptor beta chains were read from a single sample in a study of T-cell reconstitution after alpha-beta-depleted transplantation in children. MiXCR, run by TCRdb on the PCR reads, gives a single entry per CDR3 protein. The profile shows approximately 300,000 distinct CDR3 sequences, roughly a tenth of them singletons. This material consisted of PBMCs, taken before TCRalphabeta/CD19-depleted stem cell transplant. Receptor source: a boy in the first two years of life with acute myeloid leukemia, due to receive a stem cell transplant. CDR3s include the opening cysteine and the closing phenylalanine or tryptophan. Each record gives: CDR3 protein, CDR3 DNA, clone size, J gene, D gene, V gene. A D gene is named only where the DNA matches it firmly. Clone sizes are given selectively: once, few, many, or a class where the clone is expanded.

CASSLVGAGRASNQPQHF TGTGCCAGCAGCTTGGTGGGGGCAGGAAGGGCTAGCAATCAGCCCCAGCATTTT many TRBJ1-5 - TRBV5-5
CASSLGDRDQETQYF TGCGCCAGCAGCTTGGGGGACAGGGACCAAGAGACCCAGTACTTC many TRBJ2-5 TRBD1 TRBV5-1
CASHGPNTGELFF TGTGCCTCCCACGGGCCCAACACCGGGGAGCTGTTTTTT many TRBJ2-2 - TRBV12-3/TRBV12-4
CASSSQAGGASYEQYF TGTGCCAGCAGCTCTCAAGCGGGAGGTGCCTCCTACGAGCAGTACTTC few TRBJ2-7 TRBD2 TRBV7-2
CASSHRRSGFGDIQYF TGTGCCAGCAGCCACAGGAGGAGTGGTTTTGGGGACATTCAGTACTTC many TRBJ2-4 - TRBV7-8
CSALMTGALTDTQYF TGCAGTGCTCTAATGACAGGGGCCCTCACAGATACGCAGTATTTT many TRBJ2-3 TRBD1 TRBV20-1
CASSYEVLASSYNEQFF TGTGCCAGCAGCTACGAGGTCCTAGCGAGCTCCTACAATGAGCAGTTCTTC few TRBJ2-1 - TRBV9
CSASSRAYSNQPQHF TGCAGTGCTAGCTCCAGGGCTTATAGCAATCAGCCCCAGCATTTT many TRBJ1-5 - TRBV20-1
CASRSPGTYEQYF TGCGCCAGCAGGTCCCCCGGGACCTACGAGCAGTACTTC many TRBJ2-7 - TRBV5-1
CASSLVLGRETQYF TGTGCCAGCAGCTTAGTATTAGGGCGGGAGACCCAGTACTTC many TRBJ2-5 - TRBV7-2
CASSFFLPYRGTSLDEQYF TGCGCCAGCAGCTTTTTCCTACCCTATCGCGGGACATCCCTGGACGAGCAGTACTTC - TRBJ2-7 - TRBV5-1
CASSNLKVLFATHEQYF TGTGCCAGCAGCAACCTTAAAGTCCTCTTCGCTACCCATGAGCAGTACTTC many TRBJ2-7 - TRBV21-1
CASSLRGGHTDTQYF TGTGCCAGCAGTTTGAGAGGGGGACACACAGATACGCAGTATTTT many TRBJ2-3 - TRBV27
CASSPNRRGEKLFF TGTGCCAGCAGCCCCAACCGCAGGGGCGAAAAACTGTTTTTT - TRBJ1-4 - TRBV7-6
CASSLWGRVIAYNEQFF TGTGCCAGCAGTTTATGGGGCAGGGTGATTGCCTACAATGAGCAGTTCTTC many TRBJ2-1 - TRBV27
CASSLIREQFF TGTGCCAGCAGCTTGATCCGAGAGCAGTTCTTC many TRBJ2-1 - TRBV5-6
CASSLAGVGARSPLHF TGTGCCAGCAGCTTGGCCGGGGTGGGGGCGCGTTCACCCCTCCACTTT many TRBJ1-6 - TRBV5-5
CASGRPDRGFTDTQYF TGTGCCAGCGGGAGGCCAGACAGGGGGTTTACAGATACGCAGTATTTT - TRBJ2-3 TRBD1 TRBV7-2
CASSGGIMRGIGANVLTF TGCGCCAGCAGCGGAGGAATAATGCGGGGGATTGGGGCCAACGTCCTGACTTTC many TRBJ2-6 TRBD2 TRBV5-1
CASSLGQGAFQPQHF TGTGCCAGCAGTTTAGGACAGGGGGCTTTTCAGCCCCAGCATTTT many TRBJ1-5 TRBD1 TRBV12-3/TRBV12-4
CASRPGTSGRREQYF TGTGCCAGCAGACCAGGGACTAGCGGGAGACGCGAGCAGTACTTC many TRBJ2-7 TRBD2 TRBV6-2/TRBV6-3
CASSFGVQTQYF TGTGCCAGCAGTTTTGGGGTACAGACCCAGTACTTC many TRBJ2-5 - TRBV28
CASSESDSTDSGNTIYF TGCGCCAGCAGTGAGTCGGACTCCACCGACTCTGGAAACACCATATATTTT many TRBJ1-3 - TRBV10-2
CASSYMAGQFF TGTGCCAGCAGTTACATGGCAGGGCAGTTCTTC many TRBJ2-1 - TRBV6-2/TRBV6-3
CSAATRGEDEQFF TGCAGTGCTGCAACGCGAGGGGAAGATGAGCAGTTCTTC many TRBJ2-1 - TRBV20-1
CASSQEDEGGASSYGYTF TGCGCCAGCAGCCAAGAGGATGAAGGAGGGGCGTCTAGCTATGGCTACACCTTC few TRBJ1-2 - TRBV4-3
CASSPSGGSGDTQYF TGTGCCAGCAGCCCCAGCGGGGGCTCGGGGGATACGCAGTATTTT - TRBJ2-3 TRBD2 TRBV11-2
CASSLDGGTSTDTQYF TGTGCCAGCAGCTTAGACGGAGGGACTAGCACAGATACGCAGTATTTT many TRBJ2-3 - TRBV7-9
CASSPYGGVKETQYF TGTGCCAGTAGTCCCTACGGGGGGGTAAAAGAGACCCAGTACTTC many TRBJ2-5 TRBD2 TRBV19
CASSPKIPYVDEQYF TGTGCCAGCAGCCCCAAGATCCCCTACGTGGACGAGCAGTACTTC many TRBJ2-7 - TRBV7-9
CASRRTGGETYEQYF TGTGCCAGTCGACGAACAGGGGGCGAAACTTACGAGCAGTACTTC - TRBJ2-7 TRBD1 TRBV19
CASSLGGREYNEQFF TGCGCCAGCAGCTTGGGTGGGCGGGAATACAATGAGCAGTTCTTC many TRBJ2-1 - TRBV5-1
CATSRDASGGQETQYF TGTGCCACCAGCAGAGATGCTTCGGGTGGACAAGAGACCCAGTACTTC many TRBJ2-5 - TRBV15
CASSKDEGPPNYGYTF TGTGCCAGCAGCAAAGATGAAGGACCGCCCAACTATGGCTACACCTTC many TRBJ1-2 - TRBV21-1
CASSSAREGGYTF TGCGCCAGCAGCTCCGCCAGGGAAGGGGGCTACACCTTC many TRBJ1-2 - TRBV5-1
CASSSPGLAGEGVIEQFF TGTGCCAGCAGCAGCCCGGGACTAGCGGGAGAGGGAGTCATTGAGCAGTTCTTC many TRBJ2-1 - TRBV21-1
CASSSYFLDGLSGANVLTF TGTGCCAGCAGCTCCTACTTTCTGGACGGCCTCTCTGGGGCCAACGTCCTGACTTTC many TRBJ2-6 - TRBV13
CASSYSFAGARGNQPQHF TGTGCCAGCAGTTACTCGTTCGCAGGGGCGCGGGGCAATCAGCCCCAGCATTTT many TRBJ1-5 - TRBV6-5
CASSPTRVRKGYGYTF TGTGCCAGCTCACCTACACGGGTCAGAAAAGGGTATGGCTACACCTTC - TRBJ1-2 - TRBV18
CSVRPQGTKDIQYF TGCAGCGTGCGACCCCAGGGAACCAAAGACATTCAGTACTTC - TRBJ2-4 - TRBV29-1
CASRFISGGAFF TGTGCCAGCAGGTTTATCTCAGGGGGGGCTTTCTTT many TRBJ1-1 TRBD1 TRBV28
CASSGQGVSEQYF TGTGCCAGTAGTGGCCAGGGGGTTAGCGAGCAGTACTTC - TRBJ2-7 TRBD1 TRBV19
CATSRGADTQYF TGTGCCACCAGCAGAGGGGCAGATACGCAGTATTTT many TRBJ2-3 - TRBV15
CSVEAGGPRGTQYF TGCAGCGTTGAAGCGGGAGGGCCACGGGGGACGCAGTATTTT many TRBJ2-3 TRBD2 TRBV29-1
CASSLRGLRGLAGHNEQFF TGTGCCAGCAGCTTAAGAGGGCTACGGGGACTAGCGGGGCACAATGAGCAGTTCTTC many TRBJ2-1 TRBD2 TRBV7-3
CASSSPYGQDYSGANVLTF TGTGCCAGCAGCTCCCCTTATGGACAGGACTACTCTGGGGCCAACGTCCTGACTTTC - TRBJ2-6 - TRBV11-1
CASSPQSTGTGELFF TGTGCCAGCTCACCACAGTCCACGGGCACCGGGGAGCTGTTTTTT many TRBJ2-2 - TRBV18
CASSSRGQEQFF TGTGCCAGCAGCTCAAGGGGCCAAGAGCAGTTCTTC many TRBJ2-1 - TRBV9
CASSQDPKGTIYF TGTGCCAGCAGCCAAGATCCTAAAGGCACCATATATTTT many TRBJ1-3 - TRBV14
CASSDGDVDQPQHF TGTGCCAGCAGTGACGGGGACGTCGATCAGCCCCAGCATTTT many TRBJ1-5 - TRBV6-1
CASSLVGGAEDQPQHF TGCGCCAGCAGCTTGGTTGGTGGGGCGGAGGATCAGCCCCAGCATTTT many TRBJ1-5 - TRBV5-1